This T cell receptor (beta chain) was sequenced for a study of long-term antiretroviral therapy in people with HIV. Every participant gave one or more pre-ART and two or more post-ART PBMC samples. The CDR3 is 16 amino acids. CDR1 is KGHSY, CDR2 FQNENV, per germline. The J segment lost 0 bases and the V segment lost 1 base, leaving 6 bases of the junction unmatched. This clone came up once. No antigen is known for it. At survey level, the immunoSEQ assay was run in its v3.0 version. Roughly 40,000-50,000 T-cell genomes per sample were the sequencing target. Assay used: immunoSEQ multiplex PCR; TCRdb lists only in-frame clones, some missing. The sample has 19,000 or so clones; more than 80% are singletons. Overall study results and limits: Relative to transplant donor controls, diversity remained lower despite increasing after ART. Whereas controls had wider CDR3 length ranges, HIV repertoires had narrower ones.

This clonotype was obtained from a woman aged 40 to 50 with HIV. This chain joins TRBV16 and TRBJ2-7, with TRBD1 identical over 7 bases. The sequenced sample was unsorted PBMCs, obtained 0.2 years after starting antiretroviral therapy. The CDR3 sequence is CASSQWGTEISYEQYF. The CDR3 nucleotides read TGTGCCAGCAGCCAATGGGGGACAGAGATCTCCTACGAGCAGTACTTC.